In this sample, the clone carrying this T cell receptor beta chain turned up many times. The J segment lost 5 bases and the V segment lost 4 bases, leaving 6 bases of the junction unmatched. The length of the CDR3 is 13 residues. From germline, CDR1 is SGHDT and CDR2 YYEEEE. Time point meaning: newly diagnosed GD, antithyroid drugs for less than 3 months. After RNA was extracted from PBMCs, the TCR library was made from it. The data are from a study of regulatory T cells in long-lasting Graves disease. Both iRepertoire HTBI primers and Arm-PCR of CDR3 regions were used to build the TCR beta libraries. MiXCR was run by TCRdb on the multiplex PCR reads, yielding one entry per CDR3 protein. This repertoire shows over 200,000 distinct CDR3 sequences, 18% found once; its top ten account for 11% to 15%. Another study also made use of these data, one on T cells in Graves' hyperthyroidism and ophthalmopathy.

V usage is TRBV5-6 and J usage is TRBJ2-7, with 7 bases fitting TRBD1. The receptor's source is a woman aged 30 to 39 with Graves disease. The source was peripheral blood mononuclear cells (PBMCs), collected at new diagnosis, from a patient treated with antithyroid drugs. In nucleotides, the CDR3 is TGTGCCAGCAGCCGCAGACAGGGCGACGAGCAGTACTTC. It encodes CASSRRQGDEQYF.